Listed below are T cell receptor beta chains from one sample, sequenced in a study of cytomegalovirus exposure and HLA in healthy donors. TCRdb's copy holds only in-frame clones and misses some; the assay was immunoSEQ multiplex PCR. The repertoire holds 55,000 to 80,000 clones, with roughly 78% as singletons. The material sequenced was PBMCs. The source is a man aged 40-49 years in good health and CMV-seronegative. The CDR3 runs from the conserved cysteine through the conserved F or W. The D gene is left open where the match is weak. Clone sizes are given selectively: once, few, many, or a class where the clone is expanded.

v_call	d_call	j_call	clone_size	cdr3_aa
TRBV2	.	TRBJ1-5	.	CASTMRGNQPQHF
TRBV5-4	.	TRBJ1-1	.	CASSSLEKNTEAFF
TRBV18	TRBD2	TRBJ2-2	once	CASSPPSGGAWTGELFF
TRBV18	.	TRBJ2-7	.	CASSLQGITYEQYF
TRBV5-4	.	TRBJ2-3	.	CASSLREWTDTQYF
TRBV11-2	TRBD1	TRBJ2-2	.	CASSLMRGLVGELFF
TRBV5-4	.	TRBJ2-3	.	CASSLGVAAPDTQYF
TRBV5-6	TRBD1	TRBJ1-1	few	CASSYIRGLGTEAFF
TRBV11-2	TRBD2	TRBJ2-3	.	CASSFGKGGGGLHTDTQYF
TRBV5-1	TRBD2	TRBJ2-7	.	CASSLVREGPYEQYF
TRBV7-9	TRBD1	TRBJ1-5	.	CSSSRQITGDRRNQPQHF
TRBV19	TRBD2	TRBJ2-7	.	CASSMGLAGGGEQYF
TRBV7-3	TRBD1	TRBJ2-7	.	CASSPGQGYYEQYF
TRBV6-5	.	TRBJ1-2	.	CASGRGSGDYGYTF
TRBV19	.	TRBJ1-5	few	CASSIDQQGPGQPQHF
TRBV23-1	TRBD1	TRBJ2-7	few	CASRNGTGHEQYF
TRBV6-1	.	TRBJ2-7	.	CASSDLRGGYEQYF
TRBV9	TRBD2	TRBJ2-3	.	CASAKGLAATDTQYF
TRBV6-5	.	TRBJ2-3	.	CASSYGGAGDTQYF
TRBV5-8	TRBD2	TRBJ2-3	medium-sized	CASSAGLAGGRGTDTQYF
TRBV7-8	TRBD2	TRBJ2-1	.	CASSLERGSSYNEQFF
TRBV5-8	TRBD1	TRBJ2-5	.	CASSSPTGTGEETQYF
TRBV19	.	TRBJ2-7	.	CASSMDSSYEQYF
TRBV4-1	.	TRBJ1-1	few	CASSPRQLNTEAFF
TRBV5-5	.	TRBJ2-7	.	CASSYPDSSYEQYF
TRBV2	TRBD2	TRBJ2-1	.	CASGGTSGLNEQFF
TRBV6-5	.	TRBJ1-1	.	CASSSRLDTEAFF
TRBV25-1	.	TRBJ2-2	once	CASSTGLISNTGELFF
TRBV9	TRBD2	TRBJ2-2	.	CASSPWTSGRYTGELFF
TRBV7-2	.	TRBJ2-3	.	CASSLGAGYTDTQYF
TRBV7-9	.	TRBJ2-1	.	CSSSPWLGNNEQFF
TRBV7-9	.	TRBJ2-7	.	CASNLGTYEQYF
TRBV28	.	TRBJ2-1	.	CASSLVGSEQFF
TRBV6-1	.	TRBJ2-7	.	CASSELRYPMGGYF
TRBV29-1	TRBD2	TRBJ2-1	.	CSVTSGGYNEQFF
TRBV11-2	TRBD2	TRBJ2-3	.	CASSLGSGRADTQYF
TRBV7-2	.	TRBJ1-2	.	CASSLYSPNYGYTF
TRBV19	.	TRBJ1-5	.	CASEGGGTQPQHF
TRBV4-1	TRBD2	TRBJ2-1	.	CASSHVRLAESSYNEQFF
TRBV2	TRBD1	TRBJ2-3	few	CASSDPGQGTDTQYF
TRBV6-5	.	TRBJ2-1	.	CASTHYNEQFF
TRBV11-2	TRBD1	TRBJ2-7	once	CATLPPGTGSYEQYF
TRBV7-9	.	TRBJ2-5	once	CASSFRGQETQYF
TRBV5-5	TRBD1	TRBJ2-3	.	CASSRDRPSTDTQYF
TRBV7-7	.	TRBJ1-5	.	CASSLATRDNYQPQHF
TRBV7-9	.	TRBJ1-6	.	CASSFGDSPLHF
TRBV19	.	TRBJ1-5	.	CASSMGPRRPDQPQHF
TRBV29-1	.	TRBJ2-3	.	CSVDDRYTDTQYF
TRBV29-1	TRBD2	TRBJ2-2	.	CSVAPRGRDGELFF